This TCR beta chain was documented in a study of lymphopenia after photon versus proton radiotherapy. Points from the study as a whole: Larger post-nadir TCR diversity loss correlated inversely with survival in deceased patients.

About this clone itself: Its antigen is unidentified.

TCRdb's copy holds only in-frame clones and misses some; the assay was immunoSEQ multiplex PCR. The table has about 26,000 clones, under 85% seen once. Trimming took 4 bases from V and 9 from J; bases not matched to a gene: 10. The CDR3 is made up of 14 amino acids. Germline V CDR1 and CDR2: LNHDA, SQIVND (reference sequence). V gene TRBV19 combines with J gene TRBJ2-7; 9 nucleotides line up with TRBD1. Sequences were derived from peripheral blood, sampled from a patient treated with photon-based radiotherapy. This clonotype was sampled from a woman aged 45 to 65 with pancreatic cancer. CDR3 sequence reads: CASSTGTGIFGQYF. CDR3 DNA: TGTGCCAGTAGTACCGGGACAGGGATTTTTGGGCAGTACTTC. Full variable domain (outside the CDR3, taken from reference TRBV19 and TRBJ2-7): DGGITQSPKYLFRKEGQNVTLSCEQNLNHDAMYWYRQDPGQGLRLIYYSQIVNDFQKGDIAEGYSVSREKKESFPLTVTSAQKNPTAFYLCASSTGTGIFGQYFGPGTRLTVT.